These 28 T cell receptor beta chains were sequenced from one sample in a study of blood T cell repertoires in COVID-19. Sequencing used immunoSEQ multiplex PCR; TCRdb keeps in-frame clones, though not all of them. The sample yields fewer than 110,000 clones, more than 80% seen once. Specimen: peripheral blood. These receptors all come from a man in his forties with active or convalescent COVID-19.

The V and J genes are TRBV27 and TRBJ2-7; 10 bases match TRBD1. Germline V lookup: CDR1 MNHEY, CDR2 SMNVEV (reference sequence). The V gene end was trimmed by 2 bases and the J gene end by 4 bases; junction bases not matched to a gene: 26. There are 22 residues in the CDR3. As DNA, the CDR3 is TGTGCCAGCAGTTTAGGTGGGGACAGGGGAAAGTCACAGTTCATCCAACAGTACGAGCAGTACTTC. Translated, it gives CASSLGGDRGKSQFIQQYEQYF.

CDR3 residues: CASSQAGGTDTQYF. The DNA of the CDR3 is TGTGCCAGCAGCCAAGCGGGGGGCACAGATACGCAGTATTTT. The chain is built from TRBV3-1 (or the pseudogene TRBV3-2) and TRBJ2-3, with D perhaps matching TRBD2 (6 bases). V dropped 1 base and J dropped 1 base, with 6 bases sitting between them. Germline V lookup: CDR1 LGHDT, CDR2 YNNKEL (reference sequence). CDR3 length equals 14 residues.

A note on this clone: The junction differs from germline at one of its ends, possibly a read error. The rearrangement links TRBV7-7 to TRBJ2-7, with D unresolved. Germline loops: CDR1 SSHAT, CDR2 FNYEAQ (reference sequence). The CDR3 consists of 13 residues. The CDR3 protein is CASSLGANYEQYF. CDR3 in DNA: TGTGCTAGCAGCTTAGGAGCCAACTACGAGCAGTACTTC.

V usage is TRBV7-9 and J usage is TRBJ1-4; D possibly corresponds to TRBD1 (6 bases). The V end was cut by 2 bases, the J end by 8 bases, with 15 bases between. From germline, CDR1 is SEHNR and CDR2 FQNEAQ (reference sequence). CDR3 length: 15 amino acids. CDR3 sequence: CASSLRQGKREKLFF. CDR3 in DNA: TGTGCCAGCAGCTTAAGGCAGGGGAAGAGGGAAAAACTGTTTTTT.

V gene TRBV12-3 or TRBV12-4 combines with J gene TRBJ2-2; the D gene is possibly TRBD2 (6 bases). Trimming stripped 10 bases from V and 5 bases from J, with 11 bases between. The CDR3 length is 12 residues. CDR3 sequence (DNA): TGTGCCACCCGGAGCGGGACCGGGGAGCTGTTTTTT. This encodes CATRSGTGELFF.

The chain employs TRBV3-1 (or the pseudogene TRBV3-2) and TRBJ1-5; 7 bases are shared with TRBD1. The germline V gene encodes CDR1 LGHDT and CDR2 YNNKEL (reference sequence). The junction had 10 bases not matched to a gene; V was cut back by 1 base and J by 4 bases. CDR3 length: 17 amino acids. In DNA, the CDR3 is TGTGCCAGCAGCCAAGTTTATCAGGCAGGGGGGAATCAGCCCCAGCATTTT. Its protein is CASSQVYQAGGNQPQHF.

The gene calls are TRBV27 and TRBJ1-2; 9 nucleotides agree with TRBD1. V shed 6 bases and J 4 bases; nucleotides not matched to a gene: 6. Germline-derived CDR1 and CDR2 are MNHEY and SMNVEV (reference sequence). This CDR3 is built from 14 residues. CDR3 protein: CASRTMGQGYGYTF. In DNA form, the CDR3 reads TGTGCCAGCAGGACCATGGGACAGGGCTATGGCTACACCTTC.

In its sample, this clone was seen once. V gene TRBV7-2 combines with J gene TRBJ1-3; D remains unclear. The CDR3 is made up of 13 amino acids. Germline lookup yields CDR1 SGHTA and CDR2 FQGNSA. The germline V and J ends were trimmed by 5 bases and 2 bases, with 7 bases remaining between them. The CDR3 DNA follows: TGTGCCAGCAGCCTTCCCCCTGGAAACACCATATATTTT. Its translation is CASSLPPGNTIYF.

The V call is TRBV11-2, the J call TRBJ2-7; TRBD1 agrees at 7 bases. V was pared by 2 bases and J by 2 bases, with 0 bases of the junction left unmatched. Germline lookup yields CDR1 SGHAT and CDR2 FQNNGV. The CDR3 covers 13 residues. CDR3 DNA: TGTGCCAGCAGCTTACAGGGGGCCTACGAGCAGTACTTC. This encodes CASSLQGAYEQYF. The full variable domain, rest sourced from reference TRBV11-2 and TRBJ2-7, is EAGVAQSPRYKIIEKRQSVAFWCNPISGHATLYWYQQILGQGPKLLIQFQNNGVVDDSQLPKDRFSAERLKGVDSTLKIQPAKLEDSAVYLCASSLQGAYEQYFGPGTRLTVT.

V and J are TRBV7-9 and TRBJ2-1, with TRBD2 identical over 13 bases. The CDR3 has 15 residues. V gave up 4 bases and J gave up 9 bases; unmatched junction bases: 6. CDR1 is SEHNR and CDR2 is FQNEAQ in the germline V gene (reference sequence). Written as DNA, the CDR3 is TGTGCCAGCAGCTCGGCGACTAGCGGGAGGCCTGAGCAGTTCTTC. Its translation is CASSSATSGRPEQFF.

The genes are TRBV5-4 and TRBJ1-2, with a tentative D call TRBD1 (6 bases). V gave up 0 bases and J gave up 5 bases, with 8 bases separating them. In germline, CDR1 is SGHNT, CDR2 YYREEE (reference sequence). The CDR3 has 13 amino acids. The CDR3 region has the DNA TGTGCCAGCAGCTTGGTACAGGGTTATGGCTACACCTTC. Its protein is CASSLVQGYGYTF.

The V and J genes are TRBV7-9 and TRBJ2-7; TRBD2 is a possible D gene (6 bases). Germline CDR1 reads SEHNR; CDR2 reads FQNEAQ (reference sequence). The CDR3 is made up of 17 amino acids. V lost 1 base to trimming and J lost 1 base, with 17 bases between them. The chain's CDR3 is CASSLDDGAGTSYEQYF. CDR3 DNA sequence: TGTGCCAGCAGCTTAGACGATGGGGCAGGGACTTCCTACGAGCAGTACTTC.

In its sample, this clone was seen once. This chain joins TRBV10-1 and TRBJ2-5, with 8 bases matching TRBD2. Losses at the gene ends were 3 bases for V and 1 base for J; bases not matched to a gene: 4. The CDR3 covers 15 residues. Germline V CDR1 and CDR2: WNHNN, SYGVQD (reference sequence). The CDR3 DNA is TGCGCCAGCAGTGATGCCGGGGGGGTCCAAGAGACCCAGTACTTC. Residues: CASSDAGGVQETQYF.

The V gene is TRBV28, the J gene TRBJ1-5; TRBD1 agrees at 7 bases. Germline V gene sequence: CDR1 MDHEN, CDR2 SYDVKM. Trimming cost V 5 bases and J 6 bases; bases outside gene matches: 4. The CDR3 extends over 13 amino acids. The chain's CDR3 is CASSPGQFQPQHF. The CDR3 bases are TGTGCCAGCAGTCCGGGACAGTTTCAGCCCCAGCATTTT.

The rearrangement uses TRBV6-5 and TRBJ1-2; 7 positions agree with TRBD1. CDR1 MNHEY and CDR2 SVGAGI come from the germline V gene. The CDR3 runs 14 residues. The V and J ends lost 7 bases and 6 bases, in that order; junction bases with no gene match: 11. CDR3 in amino acids: CASTPGRTGDGYTF. CDR3 in DNA: TGTGCCAGCACTCCAGGGCGCACAGGGGATGGCTACACCTTC.

The V and J genes are TRBV18 and TRBJ1-5, with D possibly being TRBD1 (5 bases). Germline V gene data show CDR1 as KGHSH and CDR2 as LQKENI. This CDR3 has 15 amino acids. The V end was cut by 0 bases, the J end by 4 bases, with 10 bases between. CDR3 residues: CASSPPGVQNQPQHF. CDR3 nucleotides: TGTGCCAGCTCACCACCAGGGGTACAGAATCAGCCCCAGCATTTT.

Written as DNA, the CDR3 is TGTGCCAGCAGTGAACAGGGGGATAATTCACCCCTCCACTTT. It translates to CASSEQGDNSPLHF. The chain employs TRBV6-1 and TRBJ1-6, with 7 bases matching TRBD1. CDR3 size: 14 residues. J was trimmed by 5 bases and V by 2 bases; bases with no gene match: 0. The germline V gene has CDR1 MNHNS and CDR2 SASEGT.

This sequence joins TRBV19 and TRBJ2-1; 10 bases map to TRBD1. This CDR3 comprises 14 residues. After removal of 7 bases from V and 7 bases from J, the junction contained 7 bases not matched to a gene. Germline V gives CDR1 LNHDA, CDR2 SQIVND (reference sequence). Written as DNA, the CDR3 is TGTGCCAGTACCTCGGACAGGGGGAGGAATGAGCAGTTCTTC. This encodes CASTSDRGRNEQFF. The whole variable domain, remainder taken from reference TRBV19 and TRBJ2-1, is DGGITQSPKYLFRKEGQNVTLSCEQNLNHDAMYWYRQDPGQGLRLIYYSQIVNDFQKGDIAEGYSVSREKKESFPLTVTSAQKNPTAFYLCASTSDRGRNEQFFGPGTRLTVL.

This chain joins TRBV19 and TRBJ1-2; 7 positions match TRBD1. J lost 5 bases, V lost 7 bases, and 7 bases had no gene match. The germline gives CDR1 LNHDA, CDR2 SQIVND (reference sequence). CDR3 length: 13 residues. CDR3 in amino acids: CASTPRGAYGYTF. The CDR3 DNA reads as TGTGCCAGTACCCCCAGGGGGGCGTATGGCTACACCTTC.

This clone was observed a handful of times. The junction departs from germline at one end; a sequencing error may be responsible. The rearrangement joins TRBV13 to TRBJ2-3; 10 nucleotides agree with TRBD2. The V gene's germline CDR1 is PRHDT and CDR2 FYEKMQ (reference sequence). There are 16 residues in the CDR3. The CDR3 nucleotides read TGTGCCAGCAGGAGTATGAGCGGGAGGGGCACGGATACGCAGTATTTT. Its translation: CASRSMSGRGTDTQYF. The full variable domain, completed using reference TRBV13 and TRBJ2-3, is AAGVIQSPRHLIKEKRETATLKCYPIPRHDTVYWYQQGPGQDPQFLISFYEKMQSDKGSIPDRFSAQQFSDYHSELNMSSLELGDSALYFCASRSMSGRGTDTQYFGPGTRLTVL.

The chain combines TRBV4-1 with TRBJ2-3, with D tentatively TRBD1 (6 bases). The length of the CDR3 is 17 residues. Trimming removed 0 bases from V and 2 bases from J, with 15 bases in between. Per germline, CDR1 MGHRA and CDR2 YSYEKL. CDR3 sequence reads: CASSQDIAGVPTDTQYF. CDR3 coding DNA: TGCGCCAGCAGCCAAGATATAGCAGGGGTCCCCACAGATACGCAGTATTTT.

This clone was found many times. CDR3 nucleotides: TGTGCCAGCACCGCGTCCCAAAGACAGTACAATGAGCAGTTCTTC. This codes for CASTASQRQYNEQFF. The V and J genes are TRBV21-1 and TRBJ2-1; the D segment call TRBD1 is taken from the table without a DNA check. TRBV21-1 is shown as a pseudogene. This CDR3 comprises 15 residues.

This clone was observed once. The V call is TRBV18, the J call TRBJ1-2; D possibly corresponds to TRBD1 (5 bases). Trimming shortened V by 3 bases and J by 8 bases, and 16 bases separated the two germline ends. The CDR3 is 14 residues long. From germline, CDR1 is KGHSH and CDR2 LQKENI. CDR3 sequence: CASSPIKDRSGYTF. Written as DNA, the CDR3 is TGTGCCAGCTCACCTATCAAAGACAGAAGCGGCTACACCTTC.

This chain connects TRBV5-6 to TRBJ1-4; no firm D call. Germline-derived CDR1 and CDR2 are SGHDT and YYEEEE. The ends were cut back, 1 base at V and 8 bases at J, with 18 bases in the middle. This CDR3 is built from 16 residues. The CDR3: CASSLSGTVIPEKLFF. The CDR3 nucleotides are TGTGCCAGCAGCTTGAGCGGAACAGTAATACCGGAAAAACTGTTTTTT.

The rearrangement uses TRBV27 and TRBJ1-2; maybe TRBD1 (5 bases). Trimming shortened V by 1 base and J by 7 bases, and 10 bases separated the two germline ends. The CDR3 totals 13 residues. CDR1 and CDR2 (germline): MNHEY, SMNVEV (reference sequence). CDR3 loop: CASSLLGGGGYTF. The CDR3 DNA reads TGTGCCAGCAGTTTATTGGGGGGAGGTGGCTACACCTTC.

The V gene is TRBV4-1, the J gene TRBJ1-4; D gene uncertain. Trimming left V 3 bases short and J 0 bases short, with 8 bases between. CDR3 size: 15 residues. Per the germline V gene, CDR1 is MGHRA and CDR2 is YSYEKL. CDR3 sequence reads: CASSQLYATNEKLFF. In nucleotides, the CDR3 is TGCGCCAGCAGCCAGTTGTATGCAACTAATGAAAAACTGTTTTTT.

The V gene is TRBV7-2, the J gene TRBJ1-1, with 9 positions matching TRBD1. Looked up from germline, CDR1 is SGHTA and CDR2 is FQGNSA. This CDR3 has 16 residues. V was clipped by 5 bases and J by 7 bases; unmatched bases: 14. As DNA, the CDR3 is TGTGCCAGCAGCCCGGGGACAGGGATGGGGACCAATGAAGCTTTCTTT. Translated: CASSPGTGMGTNEAFF.

CDR3 sequence reads: CASSQADRGEQYF. CDR3 DNA: TGCGCCAGCAGCCAAGCGGACAGGGGCGAGCAGTACTTC. The chain uses TRBV4-1 and TRBJ2-7; 9 bases match TRBD1. Trimming took 1 base from V and 6 from J; bases not matched to a gene: 1. CDR1 MGHRA and CDR2 YSYEKL come from the germline V gene. The CDR3 is 13 amino acids.